Below, one TCR beta chain is given with its context. Time point denoted: blood at routine non-recurrence follow-up after resection. The input material, whole RNA from tumor, nontumor lung or frozen PBMC, was sequenced unsorted. The sample belongs to a study of spatial heterogeneity in lung cancer. Whole-study context: The authors sequenced available follow-up PBMC samples, taken a median of roughly two years after resection.

Germline V lookup: CDR1 MNHEY, CDR2 SVGEGT. The CDR3 spans 17 residues. V was trimmed by 5 bases and J by 5 bases, leaving 22 bases between them. Every individual TCR cDNA molecule carried its own unique molecular identifier, which allowed correction of PCR and sequencing errors. Each CDR3 protein is one row after TCRdb ran MiXCR on the 5' RACE reads. This sample yields 42,000 or so distinct CDR3 sequences, of which about 11% are seen a single time; about a sixth belongs to the top ten. The J gene is TRBJ2-1, the V gene TRBV6-2 or TRBV6-3, with TRBD2 as a possible D gene (6 bases). The source is a female donor with early-stage non-small cell lung cancer. Specimen: PBMCs, collected at follow-up. The CDR3 coding sequence is TGTGCCAGCAGTCCCCGCCCTAGCAGGAGGGAGAACAATGAGCAGTTCTTC. This gives the protein CASSPRPSRRENNEQFF.